The 14 T cell receptor beta chains below come from one sample, sequenced in a study of monozygotic twins with inflammatory bowel disease. TCRdb reprocessed the 5' RACE reads, keeping one entry per CDR3 protein, no DNA. The table gives about 450,000 distinct CDR3 sequences; the top ten clones make up 2% to 2.5% of it. The sequenced material came from blood. Receptor source: a human donor with ulcerative colitis or Crohn's disease, or a healthy co-twin of an affected twin (not recorded which).

The chain links TRBV20-1 to TRBJ1-1. CDR3 length equals 12 residues. Germline V gene sequence: CDR1 DFQATT, CDR2 SNEGSKA (reference sequence). The CDR3 spells CSATPLGTEAFF.

The V and J genes are TRBV19 and TRBJ1-1; TCRdb names TRBD1, which stays unverified in the absence of DNA. The CDR3 consists of 15 residues. Germline V gene data show CDR1 as LNHDA and CDR2 as SQIVND (reference sequence). CDR3 sequence reads: CASSIARGPSTEAFF. Full variable domain (rest looked up from reference TRBV19 and TRBJ1-1): DGGITQSPKYLFRKEGQNVTLSCEQNLNHDAMYWYRQDPGQGLRLIYYSQIVNDFQKGDIAEGYSVSREKKESFPLTVTSAQKNPTAFYLCASSIARGPSTEAFFGQGTRLTVV.

The chain has TRBV9 and TRBJ2-3. The CDR3 totals 12 residues. From germline, CDR1 is SGDLS and CDR2 YYNGEE. This chain's CDR3 is CASSVVSDTQYF. Filled out from reference TRBV9 and TRBJ2-3, the complete variable domain reads DSGVTQTPKHLITATGQRVTLRCSPRSGDLSVYWYQQSLDQGLQFLIQYYNGEERAKGNILERFSAQQFPDLHSELNLSSLELGDSALYFCASSVVSDTQYFGPGTRLTVL.

The chain is built from TRBV29-1 and TRBJ1-1; the D gene TCRdb calls, TRBD1, cannot be checked with no DNA. The CDR3 has 14 residues. Germline-derived CDR1 and CDR2 are SQVTM and ANQGSEA. CDR3 sequence reads: CSVVPGERITEAFF.

V is TRBV5-1 and J is TRBJ2-3; TCRdb's assignment of TRBD1 cannot be checked, as there is no DNA. The CDR3 contains 15 residues. CDR1 SGHRS and CDR2 YFSETQ come from the germline V gene. CDR3 in amino acids: CASSAGLGTTDTQYF.

The V gene is TRBV20-1, the J gene TRBJ2-1; no DNA is available, so the TRBD2 call from TCRdb remains unchecked. From germline, CDR1 is DFQATT and CDR2 SNEGSKA (reference sequence). The CDR3 consists of 13 residues. The CDR3 is CSAPTSGINEQFF.

The V call is TRBV7-2, the J call TRBJ1-3; TCRdb picks TRBD1, but there is no DNA to check that call. CDR1 is SGHTA and CDR2 is FQGNSA in the germline V gene. This CDR3 region has 15 residues. The CDR3 protein is CASSLVPGQGNTIYF. The entire variable domain, with the rest obtained from reference TRBV7-2 and TRBJ1-3, is as follows: GAGVSQSPSNKVTEKGKDVELRCDPISGHTALYWYRQSLGQGLEFLIYFQGNSAPDKSGLPSDRFSAERTGGSVSTLTIQRTQQEDSAVYLCASSLVPGQGNTIYFGEGSWLTVV.

The V gene is TRBV12-3 or TRBV12-4, the J gene TRBJ2-3. The CDR3 spans 15 residues. The CDR3 protein is CASSLGTSSTDTQYF.

The chain's CDR3 is CASSYRRPEEKLFF. This chain uses TRBV6-5 with TRBJ1-4. The germline V gene encodes CDR1 MNHEY and CDR2 SVGAGI. CDR3 length equals 14 residues.

The gene calls are TRBV5-1 and TRBJ2-1; the TCRdb call, TRBD1, lacks DNA for checking. This CDR3 has 16 amino acids. CDR1 and CDR2 (germline): SGHRS, YFSETQ. CDR3 in amino acids: CASSPGQGSSYNEQFF.

The genes are TRBV7-2 and TRBJ2-1; TCRdb returns TRBD2, unconfirmable since there is no DNA. The CDR3 spans 15 residues. The germline V gene encodes CDR1 SGHTA and CDR2 FQGNSA. The CDR3 is CASSPRSGRANEQFF. The entire variable domain, with the rest obtained from reference TRBV7-2 and TRBJ2-1, is as follows: GAGVSQSPSNKVTEKGKDVELRCDPISGHTALYWYRQSLGQGLEFLIYFQGNSAPDKSGLPSDRFSAERTGGSVSTLTIQRTQQEDSAVYLCASSPRSGRANEQFFGPGTRLTVL.

CDR3 protein: CASSLGLLSYEQYF. The chain links TRBV5-4 to TRBJ2-7. The CDR3 is made up of 14 amino acids. Germline V CDR1 and CDR2: SGHNT, YYREEE (reference sequence). The whole variable domain, filled in from reference TRBV5-4 and TRBJ2-7, reads ETGVTQSPTHLIKTRGQQVTLRCSSQSGHNTVSWYQQALGQGPQFIFQYYREEENGRGNFPPRFSGLQFPNYSSELNVNALELDDSALYLCASSLGLLSYEQYFGPGTRLTVT.

V gene TRBV20-1 combines with J gene TRBJ2-6. This CDR3 is built from 12 residues. Germline V gives CDR1 DFQATT, CDR2 SNEGSKA (reference sequence). CDR3 in amino acids: CSAISGANVLTF.

The J gene is TRBJ2-3, the V gene TRBV6-5. The CDR3 totals 12 residues. CDR1 is MNHEY and CDR2 is SVGAGI in the germline V gene. The CDR3 spells CASSDRLGTQYF.